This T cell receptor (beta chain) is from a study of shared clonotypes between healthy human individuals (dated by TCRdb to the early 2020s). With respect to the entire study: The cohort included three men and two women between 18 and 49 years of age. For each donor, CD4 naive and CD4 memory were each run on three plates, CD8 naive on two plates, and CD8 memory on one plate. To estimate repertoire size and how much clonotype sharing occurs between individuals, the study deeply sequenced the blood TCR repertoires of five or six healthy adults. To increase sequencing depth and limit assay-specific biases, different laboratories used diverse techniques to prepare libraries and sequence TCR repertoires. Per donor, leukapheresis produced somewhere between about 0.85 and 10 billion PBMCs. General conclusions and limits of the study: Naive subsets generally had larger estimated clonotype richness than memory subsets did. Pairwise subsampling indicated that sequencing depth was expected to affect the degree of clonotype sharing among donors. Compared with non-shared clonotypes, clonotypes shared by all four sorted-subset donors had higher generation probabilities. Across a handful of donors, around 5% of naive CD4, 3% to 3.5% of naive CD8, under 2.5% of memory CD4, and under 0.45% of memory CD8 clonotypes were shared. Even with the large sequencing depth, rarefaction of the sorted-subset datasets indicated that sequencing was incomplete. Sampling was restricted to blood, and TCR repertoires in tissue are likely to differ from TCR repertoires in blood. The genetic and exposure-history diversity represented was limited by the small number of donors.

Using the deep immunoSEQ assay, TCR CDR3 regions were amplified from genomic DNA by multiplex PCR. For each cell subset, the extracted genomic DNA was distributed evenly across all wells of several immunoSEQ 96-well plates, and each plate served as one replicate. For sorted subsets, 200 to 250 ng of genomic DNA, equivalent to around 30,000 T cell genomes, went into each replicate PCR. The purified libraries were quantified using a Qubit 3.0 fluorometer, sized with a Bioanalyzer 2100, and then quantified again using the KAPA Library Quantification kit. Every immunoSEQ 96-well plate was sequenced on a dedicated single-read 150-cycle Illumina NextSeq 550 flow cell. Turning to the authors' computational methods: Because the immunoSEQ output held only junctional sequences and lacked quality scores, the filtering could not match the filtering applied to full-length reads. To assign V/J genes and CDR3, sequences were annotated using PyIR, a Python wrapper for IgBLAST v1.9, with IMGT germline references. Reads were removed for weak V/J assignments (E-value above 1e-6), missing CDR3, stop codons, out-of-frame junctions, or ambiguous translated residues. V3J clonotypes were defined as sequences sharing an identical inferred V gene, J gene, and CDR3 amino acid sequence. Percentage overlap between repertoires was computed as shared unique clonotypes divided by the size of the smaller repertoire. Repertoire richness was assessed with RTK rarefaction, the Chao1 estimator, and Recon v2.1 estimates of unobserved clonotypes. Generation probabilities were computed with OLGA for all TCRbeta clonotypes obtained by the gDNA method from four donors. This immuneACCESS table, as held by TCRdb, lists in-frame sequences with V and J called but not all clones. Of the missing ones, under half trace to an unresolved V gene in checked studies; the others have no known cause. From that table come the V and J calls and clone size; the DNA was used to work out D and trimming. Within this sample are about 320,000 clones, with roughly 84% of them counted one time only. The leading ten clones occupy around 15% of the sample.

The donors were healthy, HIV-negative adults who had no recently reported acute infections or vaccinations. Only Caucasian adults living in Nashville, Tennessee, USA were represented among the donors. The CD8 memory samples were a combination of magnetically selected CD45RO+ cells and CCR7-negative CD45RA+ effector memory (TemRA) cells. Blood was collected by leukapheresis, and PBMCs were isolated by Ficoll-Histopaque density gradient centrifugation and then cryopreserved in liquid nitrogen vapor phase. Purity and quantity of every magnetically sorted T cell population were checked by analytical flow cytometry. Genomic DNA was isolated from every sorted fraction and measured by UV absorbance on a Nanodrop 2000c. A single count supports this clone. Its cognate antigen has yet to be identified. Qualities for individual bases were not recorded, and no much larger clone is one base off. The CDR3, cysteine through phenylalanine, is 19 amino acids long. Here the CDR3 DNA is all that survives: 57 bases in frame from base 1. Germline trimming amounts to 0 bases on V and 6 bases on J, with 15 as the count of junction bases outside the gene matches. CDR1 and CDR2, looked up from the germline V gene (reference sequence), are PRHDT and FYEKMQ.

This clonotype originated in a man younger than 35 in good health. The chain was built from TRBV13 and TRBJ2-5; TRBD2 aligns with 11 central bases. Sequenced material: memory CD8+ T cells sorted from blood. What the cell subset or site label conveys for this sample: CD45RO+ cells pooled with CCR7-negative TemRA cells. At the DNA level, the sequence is TGTGCCAGCAGCTTAGGCCTAACATTCGGTCTAGCGGGGGGAAAGACCCAGTACTTC. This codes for CASSLGLTFGLAGGKTQYF.